Given below is one T cell receptor beta chain in context. How the authors handled the data: Researchers report that nucleated cell counts were estimated from reference gene primer amplification. Clones were read by immunoSEQ multiplex PCR, and TCRdb kept only the in-frame ones, dropping some. The V and J calls and the clone size are those of that table, but D and trimming were determined from the DNA. The table lists 150,000 to 200,000 clones, 85% of them singletons, with around 8% in the top ten. Germline values: CDR1 KGHSH, CDR2 LQKENI. The length of the CDR3 is 15 residues. V lost 3 bases to trimming and J lost 0 bases, with 11 bases between them. The data were taken from a study of blood T cell repertoires in COVID-19. Study at large: Acute-phase and convalescent COVID-19 samples originated in the United States, Italy and Spain. Sources were T cells, B-cell-depleted T cells, or PBMCs; the material itself was cDNA or gDNA.

Sequenced material: peripheral blood. The V call is TRBV18, the J call TRBJ1-2; maybe TRBD1 (6 bases). This TCR was recovered from a woman in her sixties or seventies with acute or convalescent COVID-19. The CDR3 loop is CASSPGQPPNYGYTF. The DNA of the CDR3 is TGTGCCAGCTCACCGGGACAACCGCCTAACTATGGCTACACCTTC.